Shown below are 8 T cell receptor beta chains from a single sample sequenced in a study of shared clonotypes between healthy human individuals. Some clones are missing from TCRdb's copy, which holds only in-frame ones; the method was immunoSEQ multiplex PCR. Counted here are approximately 1.9 million clones, around 95% occurring once; the ten biggest clones make up less than 2%. Naive CD8 cells lacked CD45RO, underwent positive selection for CCR7 and left out terminally differentiated effector memory CD45RA+ cells. The sample comprised naive CD8+ T cells from PBMCs. The receptors originated from a man aged 18 to 29 in good health. Some clones in this sample may be carry-over from other donors' samples.

This clone appeared once. Within the sample, other DNA sequences also encode this same CDR3. The J gene is TRBJ2-6, the V gene TRBV27, with D perhaps matching TRBD2 (5 bases). The CDR3 runs to 16 residues. V lost 2 bases and J lost 1, with 9 bases in between. In germline, CDR1 is MNHEY, CDR2 SMNVEV (reference sequence). The CDR3: CASSLGPGSGANVLTF. The CDR3 DNA sequence: TGTGCCAGCAGTTTAGGACCGGGGTCTGGGGCCAACGTCCTGACTTTC. Complete variable domain (other parts from reference TRBV27 and TRBJ2-6): EAQVTQNPRYLITVTGKKLTVTCSQNMNHEYMSWYRQDPGLGLRQIYYSMNVEVTDKGDVPEGYKVSRKEKRNFPLILESPSPNQTSLYFCASSLGPGSGANVLTFGAGSRLTVL.

The CDR3 nucleotides are TGTGCCAGCAGCTTAGATCTCGGGACAGTCACCTCTGGAAACACCATATATTTT. This gives the protein CASSLDLGTVTSGNTIYF. The gene calls are TRBV11-2 and TRBJ1-3, with TRBD1 identical over 7 bases. The V segment lost 0 bases and the J segment 0 bases; nucleotides outside the gene matches: 8. The CDR3 contains 18 residues. In germline, CDR1 is SGHAT, CDR2 FQNNGV.

The CDR3 is CASSFRDREKDEQFF. The DNA of the CDR3 is TGTGCCAGCAGCTTCCGGGACAGGGAAAAGGATGAGCAGTTCTTC. The chain employs TRBV11-1 and TRBJ2-1; 9 bases are shared with TRBD1. Germline V CDR1 and CDR2: SGHAT, FQDESV (reference sequence). With 3 bases clipped from V and 8 bases from J, the junction kept 8 bases outside the gene matches. CDR3 length: 15 amino acids.

The rearrangement joins TRBV28 to TRBJ1-5; D is uncertain. Trimming cost V 7 bases and J 0 bases, with 13 bases left between them. This CDR3 comprises 15 residues. Germline V CDR1 and CDR2: MDHEN, SYDVKM. This CDR3 reads CASIKETYSNQPQHF. The CDR3 nucleotides read TGTGCCAGCATTAAAGAGACATATAGCAATCAGCCCCAGCATTTT.

This clone has only one observation. A junction end diverges from the germline sequence, so it may reflect a read error. Other DNA sequences in the same sample also yield this CDR3. The rearrangement joins TRBV29-1 to TRBJ1-1, with TRBD1 as a possible D gene (6 bases). CDR1 and CDR2 from the germline V gene are SQVTM and ANQGSEA. The CDR3 is 11 residues long. Here the CDR3 DNA reads TGCAGCATAGGGGGGAGCACTGAAGCCTTCTTT. This sequence encodes CSIGGSTEAFF. Full variable domain (outside the CDR3, taken from reference TRBV29-1 and TRBJ1-1): SAVISQKPSRDICQRGTSLTIQCQVDSQVTMMFWYRQQPGQSLTLIATANQGSEATYESGFVIDKFPISRPNLTFSTLTVSNMSPEDSSIYLCSIGGSTEAFFGQGTRLTVV.

This chain joins TRBV27 and TRBJ2-2; maybe TRBD1 (5 bases). The germline V and J ends were trimmed by 3 bases and 1 base, with 6 bases remaining between them. The V gene's germline CDR1 is MNHEY and CDR2 SMNVEV (reference sequence). This CDR3 has 14 amino acids. CDR3 loop: CASSLTVNTGELFF. The DNA for the CDR3 is TGTGCCAGCAGTTTGACAGTGAACACCGGGGAGCTGTTTTTT.

The V call is TRBV14, the J call TRBJ2-5, with D possibly TRBD1 on 6 matching bases. The germline CDR1 and CDR2 sequences are SGHDN and FVKESK. V was clipped by 6 bases and J by 5 bases, with 13 bases between them. This CDR3 has 13 amino acids. The CDR3 is CASRQTGNETQYF. DNA of the CDR3: TGTGCCAGCAGGCAAACAGGGAACGAGACCCAGTACTTC.

The J gene is TRBJ2-1, the V gene TRBV5-1; possibly TRBD1 for D (5 bases). Per the germline V gene, CDR1 is SGHRS and CDR2 is YFSETQ. V dropped 0 bases and J dropped 3 bases, with 10 bases sitting between them. The CDR3 extends over 15 amino acids. The CDR3 DNA follows: TGCGCCAGCAGCTTGGACAGGTCGGTCTACAATGAGCAGTTCTTC. As protein: CASSLDRSVYNEQFF.